The 4 T cell receptor beta chains reported below all come from one sample, sequenced in a study of shared clonotypes between healthy human individuals. Profiling relied on immunoSEQ multiplex PCR, and the TCRdb table lists in-frame clones only, not all of them. The sample yields some 500,000 clones, around 79% seen once. The sequenced sample consisted of PBMCs. These receptors all stem from a woman in her 40s in good health. Some clones in this sample may be carry-over from other donors' samples.

This chain uses TRBV11-1 with TRBJ2-1, with TRBD2 matching over 12 bases. Per the germline V gene, CDR1 is SGHAT and CDR2 is FQDESV (reference sequence). CDR3 size: 16 residues. V shed 5 bases, J shed 4 bases, and the junction held 6 bases outside the gene matches. The DNA for the CDR3 is TGTGCCAGCAGCACCTCCGGGACTAGCGGGTACAATGAGCAGTTCTTC. It encodes CASSTSGTSGYNEQFF.

CDR3 amino acids: CASSKLATYNEQFF. CDR3 DNA sequence: TGTGCCAGTAGTAAACTAGCGACTTACAATGAGCAGTTCTTC. This chain connects TRBV19 to TRBJ2-1, with 7 bases lining up with TRBD2. The CDR3 is 14 amino acids. CDR1 is LNHDA, CDR2 SQIVND, per germline (reference sequence). After removal of 4 bases from V and 4 bases from J, the junction contained 4 bases not matched to a gene.

This clone has just one count. The chain recombines TRBV18 with TRBJ1-1; D unclear. Germline CDR1 reads KGHSH; CDR2 reads LQKENI. V was cut by 2 bases and J by 0 bases, with 16 bases left in between. The CDR3 spans 17 residues. The CDR3 DNA sequence: TGTGCCAGCTCACCATCTGGCTGGCAGTTAGTGAACACTGAAGCTTTCTTT. Its translation is CASSPSGWQLVNTEAFF.

The V and J genes are TRBV7-9 and TRBJ2-3, with a tentative D call TRBD2 (6 bases). The CDR3 sequence is 13 residues long. CDR1 SEHNR and CDR2 FQNEAQ come from the germline V gene (reference sequence). With 3 bases removed from V and 9 bases from J, the gap between germline ends came to 13 bases. CDR3 sequence reads: CASSLETGGTQYF. CDR3 in DNA: TGTGCCAGCAGCTTGGAAACCGGGGGAACGCAGTATTTT.